This is a list of T cell receptor beta chains from one sample in a study of control samples from healthy donors and cancer patients. Clones were sequenced by immunoSEQ multiplex PCR, and TCRdb holds only the in-frame ones, with some missing. The repertoire has about 110,000 clones, approximately 90% of them found once; the top ten carry around 17%. Specimen: blood. The receptors derive from a woman in her forties or fifties in good health. Both conserved end residues are part of each CDR3. Fields, in order: CDR3 length, V gene, clone size, D gene, J gene, CDR3 protein, CDR3 DNA. The D gene is left open where the match is weak. A clone size is listed for some rows: how often the clone was seen (once, few, many), or a class if it is expanded.

length: 14
V: TRBV14
size: .
D: .
J: TRBJ2-3
CDR3: CASSHGTGADTQYF
DNA: TGTGCCAGCAGCCACGGGACGGGTGCGGATACGCAGTATTTT

length: 16
V: TRBV6-2/TRBV6-3
size: .
D: TRBD2
J: TRBJ2-5
CDR3: CASSYLVAGVPETQYF
DNA: TGTGCCAGCAGTTACCTCGTAGCGGGAGTGCCAGAGACCCAGTACTTC

length: 13
V: TRBV6-4
size: .
D: .
J: TRBJ1-1
CDR3: CASSRESNTEAFF
DNA: TGTGCCAGCTCGCGGGAGTCCAACACTGAAGCTTTCTTT

length: 15
V: TRBV19
size: .
D: TRBD1
J: TRBJ2-2
CDR3: CASSIGTVNTGELFF
DNA: TGTGCCAGTAGTATCGGGACAGTGAACACCGGGGAGCTGTTTTTT

length: 12
V: TRBV12-3/TRBV12-4
size: .
D: .
J: TRBJ2-1
CDR3: CASSPIGNEQFF
DNA: TGTGCCAGCAGCCCAATAGGGAATGAGCAGTTCTTC

length: 14
V: TRBV4-1
size: few
D: .
J: TRBJ1-6
CDR3: CASSQGSGNSPLHF
DNA: TGCGCCAGCAGCCAAGGTTCAGGAAATTCACCCCTCCACTTT

length: 17
V: TRBV27
size: .
D: TRBD1
J: TRBJ2-3
CDR3: CASSLRDRGHPTDTQYF
DNA: TGTGCCAGCAGTCTCCGGGACAGGGGGCATCCGACAGATACGCAGTATTTT

length: 14
V: TRBV19
size: .
D: .
J: TRBJ2-3
CDR3: CASMPGRQTDTQYF
DNA: TGTGCCAGTATGCCGGGACGCCAGACAGATACGCAGTATTTT

length: 13
V: TRBV18
size: .
D: .
J: TRBJ1-1
CDR3: CASSPQGGSEAFF
DNA: TGTGCCAGCTCACCCCAGGGTGGGTCTGAAGCTTTCTTT

length: 13
V: TRBV2
size: .
D: .
J: TRBJ1-1
CDR3: CASSVKRDTEAFF
DNA: TGTGCCAGCAGTGTTAAAAGGGACACTGAAGCTTTCTTT

length: 15
V: TRBV7-2
size: .
D: .
J: TRBJ1-5
CDR3: CASSLITREGQPQHF
DNA: TGTGCCAGCAGCTTAATTACCAGGGAGGGCCAGCCCCAGCATTTT

length: 16
V: TRBV7-3
size: once
D: .
J: TRBJ1-1
CDR3: CASSLTIFPQGLGAFF
DNA: TGTGCCAGCAGCTTAACGATCTTCCCACAGGGATTAGGTGCTTTCTTT

length: 15
V: TRBV4-1
size: .
D: .
J: TRBJ2-7
CDR3: CASSQTLFTPYEQYF
DNA: TGCGCCAGCAGCCAAACCCTGTTTACCCCCTACGAGCAGTACTTC

length: 17
V: TRBV29-1
size: .
D: TRBD2
J: TRBJ2-1
CDR3: CSVVWVSGVSSYNEQFF
DNA: TGCAGCGTTGTATGGGTTAGCGGGGTTAGCTCCTACAATGAGCAGTTCTTC

length: 16
V: TRBV6-1
size: few
D: .
J: TRBJ1-5
CDR3: CASSVSPLSTYQPQHF
DNA: TGTGCCAGCAGTGTGTCCCCTCTGAGCACGTACCAGCCCCAGCATTTT

length: 15
V: TRBV7-9
size: .
D: .
J: TRBJ1-2
CDR3: CASSLIRGEGYGYTF
DNA: TGTGCCAGCAGCTTAATCAGGGGAGAAGGGTATGGCTACACCTTC

length: 14
V: TRBV6-5
size: .
D: TRBD1
J: TRBJ1-6
CDR3: CASSYGQGNSPLHF
DNA: TGTGCCAGCAGTTACGGACAGGGGAATTCACCCCTCCACTTT

length: 15
V: TRBV2
size: once
D: .
J: TRBJ1-1
CDR3: CASSEGNRDSTEAFF
DNA: TGTGCCAGCAGTGAGGGGAACCGAGACAGCACTGAAGCTTTCTTT

length: 15
V: TRBV18
size: .
D: .
J: TRBJ1-1
CDR3: CASSPAGGGGTEAFF
DNA: TGTGCCAGCTCACCTGCCGGGGGCGGGGGCACTGAAGCTTTCTTT

length: 15
V: TRBV27
size: .
D: .
J: TRBJ1-2
CDR3: CASSLGRTANYGYTF
DNA: TGTGCCAGCAGTTTGGGCAGGACGGCTAACTATGGCTACACCTTC

length: 15
V: TRBV12-5
size: .
D: TRBD1
J: TRBJ2-1
CDR3: CASAETGGSYNEQFF
DNA: TGTGCTAGTGCCGAGACAGGGGGCTCCTACAATGAGCAGTTCTTC

length: 19
V: TRBV27
size: .
D: .
J: TRBJ2-2
CDR3: CASSLSDWGGLKRTGELFF
DNA: TGTGCCAGCAGTTTATCGGACTGGGGAGGCTTAAAAAGAACCGGGGAGCTGTTTTTT

length: 15
V: TRBV13
size: once
D: TRBD2
J: TRBJ2-5
CDR3: CASSLETSGKETQYF
DNA: TGTGCCAGCAGCTTAGAGACTAGCGGAAAAGAGACCCAGTACTTC

length: 18
V: TRBV11-3
size: .
D: TRBD2
J: TRBJ2-6
CDR3: CASSLATSGGAGANVLTF
DNA: TGTGCCAGCAGCTTAGCGACTAGCGGGGGGGCTGGGGCCAACGTCCTGACTTTC

length: 15
V: TRBV3-1/TRBV3-2
size: .
D: TRBD2
J: TRBJ2-5
CDR3: CASSPGLATQETQYF
DNA: TGTGCCAGCAGCCCGGGACTAGCAACCCAAGAGACCCAGTACTTC

length: 15
V: TRBV13
size: once
D: .
J: TRBJ2-4
CDR3: CASSLGGGSKNIQYF
DNA: TGTGCCAGCAGCTTAGGCGGGGGCTCCAAAAACATTCAGTACTTC

length: 13
V: TRBV7-9
size: once
D: .
J: TRBJ2-2
CDR3: CASRGGGAGELFF
DNA: TGTGCCAGCAGGGGAGGGGGGGCCGGGGAGCTGTTTTTT